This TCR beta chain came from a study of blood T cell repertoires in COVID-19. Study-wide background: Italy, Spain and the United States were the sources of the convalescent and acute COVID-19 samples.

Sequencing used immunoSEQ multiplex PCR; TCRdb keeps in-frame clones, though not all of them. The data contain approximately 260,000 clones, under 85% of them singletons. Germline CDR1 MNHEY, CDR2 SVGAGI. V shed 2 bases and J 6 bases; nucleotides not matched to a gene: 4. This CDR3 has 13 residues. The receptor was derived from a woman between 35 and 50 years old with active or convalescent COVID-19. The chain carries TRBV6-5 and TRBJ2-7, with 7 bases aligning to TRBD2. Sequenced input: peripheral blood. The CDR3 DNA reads TGTGCCAGCAGTTACCGATCGGGGGGCGAGCAGTACGTC. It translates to CASSYRSGGEQYV.